The present entry profiles one T cell receptor (beta chain) with its context. The sample comes from a study of blood T cell repertoires in COVID-19. Sequencing used immunoSEQ multiplex PCR; TCRdb keeps in-frame clones, though not all of them. Of approximately 320,000 clones listed, 75% to 85% are singletons. Sequenced material: peripheral blood. The origin of this receptor is a human donor in a cohort sampled during active COVID-19.

CDR3 nucleotide sequence: TGTGCCAGCAGCGTAGAGACCCGGGGGGGGGCCTACAATGAGCAGTTCTTC. Its translation is CASSVETRGGAYNEQFF. The J gene is TRBJ2-1, the V gene TRBV9; 8 bases map to TRBD2. The CDR3 totals 17 residues. Germline CDR1 reads SGDLS; CDR2 reads YYNGEE. Trimming at V came to 0 bases and at J to 2 bases, leaving 7 bases not matched to a gene.